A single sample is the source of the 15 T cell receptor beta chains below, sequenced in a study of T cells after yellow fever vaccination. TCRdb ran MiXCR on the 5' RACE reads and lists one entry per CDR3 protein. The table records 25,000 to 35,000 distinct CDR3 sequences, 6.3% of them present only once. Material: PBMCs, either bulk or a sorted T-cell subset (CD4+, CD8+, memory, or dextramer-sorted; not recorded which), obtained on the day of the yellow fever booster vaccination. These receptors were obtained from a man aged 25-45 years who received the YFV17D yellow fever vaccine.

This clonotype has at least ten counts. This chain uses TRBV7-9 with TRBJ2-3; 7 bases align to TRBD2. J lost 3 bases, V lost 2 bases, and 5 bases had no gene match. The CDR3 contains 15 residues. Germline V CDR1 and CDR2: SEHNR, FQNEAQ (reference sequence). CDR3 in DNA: TGTGCCAGCAGCTTAAGGCTAGCGGAGACAGATACGCAGTATTTT. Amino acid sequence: CASSLRLAETDTQYF.

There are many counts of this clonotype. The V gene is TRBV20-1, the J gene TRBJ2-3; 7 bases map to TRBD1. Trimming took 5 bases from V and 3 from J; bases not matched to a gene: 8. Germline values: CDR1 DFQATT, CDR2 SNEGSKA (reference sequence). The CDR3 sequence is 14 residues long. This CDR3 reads CSAPTGSWTDTQYF. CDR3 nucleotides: TGCAGTGCTCCGACAGGGTCTTGGACAGATACGCAGTATTTT.

The CDR3 here is CATTRTETAYEQYF. CDR3 in DNA: TGTGCCACTACCCGGACGGAAACAGCCTACGAGCAGTACTTC. The chain has TRBV25-1 and TRBJ2-7, with D unresolved. The CDR3 spans 14 residues. V shed 10 bases and J shed 2 bases, with 18 bases lying between them. Per germline, CDR1 MGHDK and CDR2 SYGVNS.

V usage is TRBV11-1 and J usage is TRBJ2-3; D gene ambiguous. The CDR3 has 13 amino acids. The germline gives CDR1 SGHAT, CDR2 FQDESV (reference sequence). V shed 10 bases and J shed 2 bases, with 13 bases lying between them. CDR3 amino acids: CATIVDNTDTQYF. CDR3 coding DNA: TGTGCCACCATCGTCGACAACACAGATACGCAGTATTTT.

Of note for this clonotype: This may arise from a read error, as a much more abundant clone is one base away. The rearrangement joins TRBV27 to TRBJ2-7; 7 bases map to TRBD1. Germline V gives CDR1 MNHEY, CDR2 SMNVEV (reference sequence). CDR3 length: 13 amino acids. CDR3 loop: CASINRDRGEHYF. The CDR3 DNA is TGTGCCAGCATTAACCGGGACAGAGGGGAGCACTACTTC.

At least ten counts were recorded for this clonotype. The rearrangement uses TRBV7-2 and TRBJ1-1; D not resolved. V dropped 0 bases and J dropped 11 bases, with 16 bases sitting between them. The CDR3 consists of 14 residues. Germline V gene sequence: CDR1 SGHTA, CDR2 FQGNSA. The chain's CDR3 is CASSLAQPYGLAFF. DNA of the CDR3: TGTGCCAGCAGCTTAGCGCAACCCTACGGCCTGGCTTTCTTT.

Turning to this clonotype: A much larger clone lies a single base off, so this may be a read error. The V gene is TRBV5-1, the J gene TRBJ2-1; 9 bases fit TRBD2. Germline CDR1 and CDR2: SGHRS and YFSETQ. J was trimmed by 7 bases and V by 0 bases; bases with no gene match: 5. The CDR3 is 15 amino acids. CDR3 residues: CASSLVLAGKNEQFF. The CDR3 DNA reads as TGCGCCAGCAGCTTGGTTCTAGCGGGGAAAAATGAGCAGTTCTTC.

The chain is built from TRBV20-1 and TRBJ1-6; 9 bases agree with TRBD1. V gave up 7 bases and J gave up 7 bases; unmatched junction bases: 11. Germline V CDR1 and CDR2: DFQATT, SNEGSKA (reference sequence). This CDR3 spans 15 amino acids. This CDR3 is CSVLTGTGYNSPLHF. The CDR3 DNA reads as TGCAGTGTGCTTACGGGGACAGGGTACAATTCACCCCTCCACTTT.

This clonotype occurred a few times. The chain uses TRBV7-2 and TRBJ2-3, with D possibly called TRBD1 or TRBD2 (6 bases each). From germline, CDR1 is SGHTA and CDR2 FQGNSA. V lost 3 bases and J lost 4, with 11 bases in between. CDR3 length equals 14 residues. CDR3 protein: CASSLGGTSDTQYF. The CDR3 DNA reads TGTGCCAGCAGCTTGGGGGGCACATCAGATACGCAGTATTTT.

The CDR3 reads CASSPSGANVLTF. CDR3 sequence (DNA): TGTGCCAGCTCACCGTCAGGGGCCAACGTCCTGACTTTC. This chain joins TRBV18 and TRBJ2-6; D is undetermined. Looked up from germline, CDR1 is KGHSH and CDR2 is LQKENI. The CDR3 loop spans 13 amino acids. The V and J ends lost 3 bases and 4 bases respectively, with 4 bases between them.

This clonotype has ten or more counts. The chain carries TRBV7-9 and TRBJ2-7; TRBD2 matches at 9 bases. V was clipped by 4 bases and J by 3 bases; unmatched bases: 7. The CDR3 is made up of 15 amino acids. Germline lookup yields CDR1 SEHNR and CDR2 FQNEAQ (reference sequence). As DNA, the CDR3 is TGTGCCAGCAGCTCAGCGGGAGGCCCCCTCTACGAGCAGTACTTC. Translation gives CASSSAGGPLYEQYF. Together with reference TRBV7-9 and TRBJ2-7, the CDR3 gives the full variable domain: DTGVSQNPRHKITKRGQNVTFRCDPISEHNRLYWYRQTLGQGPEFLTYFQNEAQLEKSRLLSDRFSAERPKGSFSTLEIQRTEQGDSAMYLCASSSAGGPLYEQYFGPGTRLTVT.

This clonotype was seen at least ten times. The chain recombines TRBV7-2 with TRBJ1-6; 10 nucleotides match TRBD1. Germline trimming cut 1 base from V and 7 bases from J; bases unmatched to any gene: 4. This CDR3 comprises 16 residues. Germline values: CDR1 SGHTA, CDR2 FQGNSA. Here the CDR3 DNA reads TGTGCCAGCAGCTTAGGACAGGGGGCAAGGAATTCACCCCTCCACTTT. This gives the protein CASSLGQGARNSPLHF. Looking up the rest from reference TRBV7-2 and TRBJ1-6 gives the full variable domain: GAGVSQSPSNKVTEKGKDVELRCDPISGHTALYWYRQSLGQGLEFLIYFQGNSAPDKSGLPSDRFSAERTGGSVSTLTIQRTQQEDSAVYLCASSLGQGARNSPLHFGNGTRLTVT.

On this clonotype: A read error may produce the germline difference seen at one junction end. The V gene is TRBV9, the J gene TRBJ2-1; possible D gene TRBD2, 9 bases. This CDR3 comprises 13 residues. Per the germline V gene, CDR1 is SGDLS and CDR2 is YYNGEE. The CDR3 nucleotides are TGTGCCAGCACCCAGGGGGCGGGAGGGCGTCCTTGCTTC. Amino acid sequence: CASTQGAGGRPCF.

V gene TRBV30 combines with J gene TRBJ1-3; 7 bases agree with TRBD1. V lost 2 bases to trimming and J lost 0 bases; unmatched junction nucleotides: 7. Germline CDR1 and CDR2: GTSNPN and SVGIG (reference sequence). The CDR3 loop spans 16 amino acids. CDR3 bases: TGTGCCTGGAGTACGCCAGGGGGTGTCTCTGGAAACACCATATATTTT. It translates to CAWSTPGGVSGNTIYF.

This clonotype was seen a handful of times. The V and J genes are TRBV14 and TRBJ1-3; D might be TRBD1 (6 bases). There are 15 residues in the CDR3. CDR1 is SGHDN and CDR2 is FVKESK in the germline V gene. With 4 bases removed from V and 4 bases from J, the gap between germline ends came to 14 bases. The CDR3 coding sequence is TGTGCCAGCAGCCTAACAGGGATGTCGGGAAACACCATATATTTT. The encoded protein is CASSLTGMSGNTIYF.